These 5 T cell receptor beta chains came from one sample sequenced in a study of memory CD4+ T cells and cytomegalovirus serostatus. The sort gate was single viable CD3+CD4+CD8-CD45RO+ cells for memory CD4+ T cells. TCRdb's table, derived via immunoSEQ multiplex PCR, lists solely in-frame clones and lacks some. In the table there are roughly 50,000 clones, around 80% of which are singletons. Sequenced sample: memory CD4+ T cells from blood. The receptors were gathered from an adult in good health and CMV-seronegative.

The chain employs TRBV30 and TRBJ2-1, with D hard to call. Between the trimmed V and J ends, which lost 0 bases and 5 bases, there was a span of 14 bases. Germline CDR1 is GTSNPN and CDR2 is SVGIG (reference sequence). The CDR3 has 15 residues. In nucleotides, the CDR3 is TGTGCCTGGAGTGTGGTGCAGGTTCTCGACAATGAGCAGTTCTTC. Translated, it gives CAWSVVQVLDNEQFF.

This clone was counted a few times. The chain recombines TRBV10-3 with TRBJ1-1; D is unclear. The CDR3 extends over 11 amino acids. The ends were cut back, 5 bases at V and 7 bases at J, with 8 bases in the middle. Germline V lookup: CDR1 ENHRY, CDR2 SYGVKD. The chain's CDR3 is CAISQNVEAFF. The CDR3, as DNA: TGTGCCATCAGTCAGAATGTTGAAGCTTTCTTT.

The genes are TRBV2 and TRBJ2-2, with 7 bases lining up with TRBD1. The ends lost 6 bases at V and 4 bases at J; junction bases unmatched: 8. This CDR3 spans 15 amino acids. Looked up from germline, CDR1 is SNHLY and CDR2 is FYNNEI. The CDR3 region has the DNA TGTGCCAGCAGCGGGGACAGTGACGGCACCGGGGAGCTGTTTTTT. It codes for CASSGDSDGTGELFF.

The chain joins TRBV5-1 to TRBJ1-6; D unclear. Trimming pared 4 bases from V and 5 bases from J, leaving 16 bases between. Germline lookup yields CDR1 SGHRS and CDR2 YFSETQ. The length of the CDR3 is 16 residues. CDR3 protein: CASSVWIVGNNSPLHF. The CDR3 DNA reads TGCGCCAGCAGCGTGTGGATCGTGGGAAATAATTCACCCCTCCACTTT. The full variable domain, completed using reference TRBV5-1 and TRBJ1-6, is KAGVTQTPRYLIKTRGQQVTLSCSPISGHRSVSWYQQTPGQGLQFLFEYFSETQRNKGNFPGRFSGRQFSNSRSEMNVSTLELGDSALYLCASSVWIVGNNSPLHFGNGTRLTVT.

This chain uses TRBV6-4 with TRBJ2-7; tentatively, D is TRBD1 or TRBD2 (5 bases each). This CDR3 contains 17 residues. CDR1 and CDR2 (germline): MRHNA, SNTAGT. V was cut by 4 bases and J by 0 bases, with 19 bases left in between. The CDR3, as DNA: TGTGCCAGCAGTGCCCACCGGGACCCGAGGAGCTCCTACGAGCAGTACTTC. Translation gives CASSAHRDPRSSYEQYF.